Reported below is one T cell receptor beta chain. The antigen remains unidentified. The data were taken from a study of high-grade serous ovarian cancer treatment subgroups. Study findings and constraints: Bulk tumor TCR sequencing gave no spatial information. Higher neoantigen levels went with greater TCR clonal relatedness. Repertoire similarity ranged about 0.11 to 0.79 between tumors of one patient.

The method was immunoSEQ multiplex PCR; TCRdb's version includes in-frame clones alone and lacks a portion of them. This table has over a thousand clones, around two thirds appearing once. Tumor samples were obtained before definitive surgery or chemotherapy. This sequence originates from a human donor with high-grade serous ovarian cancer. Sequencing was carried out using tumor tissue.

In DNA form, the CDR3 reads TGCGCCAGCAGCCACAATCAGGGCGGCAATCAGCCCCAGCATTTT. It encodes CASSHNQGGNQPQHF. V gene TRBV4-3 combines with J gene TRBJ1-5; TRBD1 might be the D (5 bases). Germline values: CDR1 LGHNA, CDR2 YSLEER. The V gene lost 3 bases and the J gene lost 2 bases, with 11 bases spanning the gap. The CDR3 is 15 amino acids.